These 27 T cell receptor beta chains originate from one sample sequenced in a study of CD8+ T cells in alopecia areata. Sequencing templates came from extracted RNA that was reverse transcribed into cDNA. Produced via immunoSEQ multiplex PCR; TCRdb's table is partial and in-frame only. The repertoire yields some 120,000 clones, none seen only once; the top ten contain about 20%. Source material: lesional skin. The receptor source for this set is a C3H/HeJ mouse with alopecia areata. Strain haplotype at MHC: H2-k.

With regard to this clone: Gene names refer to mouse genes. The DNA read from the CDR3 is TGTGCCAGCAGCCCGACTCGTGCT. It is translated as CASSPTRA. The whole CDR3 region reads CASSPTRAEQFF. J is TRBJ2-1 and V is TRBV14; D not certain. The observed sequence ends 4 residues before the CDR3 terminus, with the missing tail filled in from the germline J gene. Germline loops: CDR1 SGHDT, CDR2 FRDEAV. This CDR3 is built from 12 residues. Deletions cut 5 bases from V and 6 bases from J, with 9 bases between.

This clone was detected a few times. The junction differs from germline at one of its ends, possibly a read error. The germline and genes are mouse ones. The sequenced fragment ends 4 residues before the CDR3 boundary, so the rest is inferred from the germline J gene. The chain links TRBV1 to TRBJ2-1; 7 bases match TRBD2. Germline V lookup: CDR1 NSQYPW, CDR2 LRSPGD (reference sequence). The CDR3 sequence is 14 residues long. CDR3 DNA (partial): TGCGCCTGCAGTGCAGGCTGGGGGTGGGCT. Amino acid sequence: CACSAGWGWA. The CDR3 reads in full as CACSAGWGWAEQFF.

This clone has at least ten counts. Germline and genes: mouse. Read coverage stops 4 residues before the CDR3 terminus; the germline J gene supplies the remainder. V and J are TRBV13-3 and TRBJ1-4; 8 bases align to TRBD1. Germline V gene lookup returns CDR1 NNHDY and CDR2 SYVADS. This CDR3 spans 15 amino acids. The V and J ends lost 3 bases and 3 bases, in that order; junction bases with no gene match: 4. Incomplete CDR3 DNA: TGTGCCAGCAGTGGTCCAGGGGGCCCCAACGAA. Translating gives CASSGPGGPNE. The full CDR3 protein is CASSGPGGPNERLFF.

This clone was counted a few times. Germline and genes: mouse. The read finishes 4 residues shy of the CDR3 end, and the germline J gene is used to complete it. The rearrangement links TRBV19 to TRBJ2-5, with 8 bases matching TRBD2. Germline loops: CDR1 FNHDT, CDR2 SITEND (reference sequence). The CDR3 loop spans 14 amino acids. V lost 6 bases to trimming and J lost 3 bases; unmatched junction nucleotides: 6. The CDR3 DNA, read in part, is TGTGCCAGCACCCTCGACTGGGGTCAAGAC. This codes for CASTLDWGQD. The whole CDR3 region reads CASTLDWGQDTQYF. Based on the CDR3 plus reference TRBV19 and TRBJ2-5, the full variable domain is GGIITQTPKFLIGQEGQKLTLKCQQNFNHDTMYWYRQDSGKGLRLIYYSITENDLQKGDLSEGYDASREKKSSFSLTVTSAQKNEMAVFLCASTLDWGQDTQYFGPGTRLLVL.

In regard to this clone: All gene names here are mouse names. The CDR3 end lies 4 residues beyond the end of the read and is filled in from the germline J gene. At the DNA level, this CDR3 is encoded by other sequences in the same sample as well. The rearrangement joins TRBV13-3 to TRBJ2-4, with D perhaps matching TRBD1 (5 bases). The CDR3 has 15 amino acids. V was shortened by 2 bases and J by 2 bases, with 12 bases between the two germline ends. CDR1 and CDR2 from the germline V gene are NNHDY and SYVADS. CDR3 region: CASSERTGDQNTLYF. CDR3 DNA (partial): TGTGCCAGCAGTGAGAGAACAGGAGATCAAAAC.

Ten or more counts support this clone. Gene names are mouse gene names. Read sequence stops 4 residues before the CDR3 end, and the germline J gene provides the missing end. Other DNA sequences from this sample encode an identical CDR3 as well. V is TRBV13-3 and J is TRBJ2-1; 9 bases fit TRBD1. The germline gives CDR1 NNHDY, CDR2 SYVADS. The CDR3 totals 15 residues. After removal of 6 bases from V and 1 base from J, the junction contained 5 bases not matched to a gene. The CDR3 spells CASKSGTGNYAEQFF. CDR3 DNA, as far as it was read: TGTGCCAGCAAATCCGGGACAGGGAACTATGCT.

This clone was counted many times. Genes and germline come from the mouse. The read is 4 residues too short to cover the CDR3 end, so that end is filled in from the germline J gene. V and J are TRBV13-3 and TRBJ2-1; possible D gene TRBD2, 7 bases. Per the germline V gene, CDR1 is NNHDY and CDR2 is SYVADS. V lost 3 bases and J lost 6, with 13 bases in between. This CDR3 spans 14 amino acids. CDR3 protein: CASSAHGGPAEQFF. The sequenced part of the CDR3 DNA is TGTGCCAGCAGTGCCCATGGGGGGCCTGCT.

On this clone itself: The gene names here belong to mouse. The CDR3 end lies 4 residues beyond the end of the read and is filled in from the germline J gene. The gene calls are TRBV5 and TRBJ2-7; the match to TRBD1 covers 7 bases. Germline V gene lookup returns CDR1 LGHNA and CDR2 YNLKQL (reference sequence). V lost 0 bases to trimming and J lost 2 bases; unmatched junction nucleotides: 7. CDR3 length: 16 amino acids. The CDR3 reads CASSQDPEDRTYEQYF. CDR3 bases read: TGTGCCAGCAGCCAAGATCCAGAGGACAGGACCTAT.

This clone was found a few times. Genes and germline are mouse. The DNA ends 4 residues before the CDR3 does, and the rest of the CDR3 is filled in from the germline J gene. The V and J genes are TRBV13-2 and TRBJ2-5, with TRBD2 as a possible D gene (6 bases). Per the germline V gene, CDR1 is NNHNN and CDR2 is SYGAGS (reference sequence). The CDR3 has 16 residues. The ends were cut back, 2 bases at V and 3 bases at J, with 16 bases in the middle. CDR3 amino acids: CASGDNTLGRQDTQYF. The covered CDR3 bases are TGTGCCAGCGGTGACAACACTCTGGGGAGGCAAGAC.

This clone was counted a few times. Genes and germline are mouse. The sequence runs out 4 residues before the end of the CDR3; the remainder is reconstructed from the germline J gene. This sequence joins TRBV13-2 and TRBJ1-1; 8 bases match TRBD1. In germline, CDR1 is NNHNN, CDR2 SYGAGS (reference sequence). Trimming removed 1 base from V and 4 bases from J; junction bases left unmatched: 6. This CDR3 is built from 15 residues. CDR3 residues: CASGDYRGEGTEVFF. Partial CDR3 DNA: TGTGCCAGCGGTGATTACAGGGGGGAGGGCACA.

This clone occurred a few times. Gene and germline names: mouse. The read stops 4 residues short of the end of the CDR3; the missing end is completed from the germline J gene. The chain is built from TRBV13-2 and TRBJ2-2; D is uncertain. The germline V gene has CDR1 NNHNN and CDR2 SYGAGS (reference sequence). This CDR3 comprises 14 residues. Trimming shortened V by 2 bases and J by 0 bases, and 5 bases separated the two germline ends. The sequenced part of the CDR3 DNA is TGTGCCAGCGGTGAACTGACAAACACCGGG. Protein product: CASGELTNTG. The full CDR3 protein reads CASGELTNTGQLYF.

This clone is judged medium-sized (0.01 to 0.1%). Mouse gene names and germline throughout. The read falls 4 residues short of the CDR3 end, and the missing part is taken from the germline J gene. In the same sample, other DNA sequences code for this CDR3. The rearrangement uses TRBV1 and TRBJ2-7, with 7 bases that match TRBD2. J was trimmed by 0 bases and V by 0 bases; bases with no gene match: 5. This CDR3 is 16 amino acids long. Germline-derived CDR1 and CDR2 are NSQYPW and LRSPGD (reference sequence). Incomplete CDR3 DNA: TGCACCTGCAGTGCAGATCCGGGGGGGAGCTCCTAT. Translated: CTCSADPGGSSY. The full CDR3 reads CTCSADPGGSSYEQYF. Using reference TRBV1 and TRBJ2-7 for the parts outside the CDR3, the full variable domain is VTLLEQNPRWRLVPRGQAVNLRCILKNSQYPWMSWYQQDLQKQLQWLFTLRSPGDKEVKSLPGADYLATRVTDTELRLQVANMSQGRTLYCTCSADPGGSSYEQYFGPGTRLTVL.

This clone was counted between two and nine times. All gene names here are mouse names. The CDR3 end is not reached by the read, which stops 4 residues before it; the germline J gene fills it in. Within the sample, other DNA sequences also encode this same CDR3. The gene calls are TRBV1 and TRBJ2-2; 9 bases map to TRBD1. The CDR3 is made up of 16 amino acids. V shed 3 bases and J 5 bases; nucleotides not matched to a gene: 7. Germline loops: CDR1 NSQYPW, CDR2 LRSPGD (reference sequence). CDR3 in amino acids: CTCSAPGQGGTGQLYF. The DNA read from the CDR3 is TGCACCTGCAGTGCTCCGGGACAGGGTGGGACCGGG.

This clone was picked up many times. Here the gene names and germline are mouse. The missing CDR3 end, 4 residues past where the read stops, is filled in from the germline J gene. The chain links TRBV13-3 to TRBJ2-7; no clear D gene. Germline CDR1 NNHDY, CDR2 SYVADS. The CDR3 sequence is 11 residues long. The CDR3 bases that were read are TGTGCCAGCAGTCTGTTTTAT. Translating gives CASSLFY. The CDR3 reads in full as CASSLFYEQYF.

Concerning this clone itself: Mouse names are used for the genes. The CDR3 is cut off 4 residues early in the read; its end comes from the germline J gene. This chain links TRBV1 with TRBJ1-1, with D unresolved. This CDR3 comprises 13 residues. Germline V lookup: CDR1 NSQYPW, CDR2 LRSPGD (reference sequence). The CDR3 loop is CTCSADRVAEVFF. Incomplete CDR3 DNA: TGCACCTGCAGTGCAGATAGAGTGGCA.

Remarks on this clone: Gene names refer to mouse genes. With the read ending 4 residues before the CDR3 end, the germline J gene is used to fill in that end. The chain has TRBV1 and TRBJ2-2, with 10 bases matching TRBD1. Per germline, CDR1 NSQYPW and CDR2 LRSPGD (reference sequence). After removal of 0 bases from V and 5 bases from J, the junction contained 0 bases not matched to a gene. This CDR3 region has 15 residues. The CDR3 reads CTCSAEGQGTGQLYF. Partial CDR3 DNA: TGCACCTGCAGTGCAGAGGGACAGGGGACCGGG. The full variable domain, completed using reference TRBV1 and TRBJ2-2, is VTLLEQNPRWRLVPRGQAVNLRCILKNSQYPWMSWYQQDLQKQLQWLFTLRSPGDKEVKSLPGADYLATRVTDTELRLQVANMSQGRTLYCTCSAEGQGTGQLYFGEGSKLTVL.

This clone was seen more than once but under ten times. Mouse germline and gene names are used. The read ends 4 residues early relative to the CDR3; the germline J gene fills the gap. This chain joins TRBV13-3 and TRBJ1-4; 7 bases align to TRBD1. The CDR3 spans 16 residues. Looked up from germline, CDR1 is NNHDY and CDR2 is SYVADS. CDR3 protein: CASSDARGGWGERLFF. Partial CDR3 DNA: TGTGCCAGCAGTGATGCAAGAGGGGGCTGGGGCGAA.

This clone was seen only a few times. Gene names are mouse gene names. The missing CDR3 end, 4 residues past where the read stops, is filled in from the germline J gene. This chain links TRBV13-3 with TRBJ2-4, with 10 bases lining up with TRBD1. Germline V CDR1 and CDR2: NNHDY, SYVADS. Losses at the gene ends were 5 bases for V and 0 bases for J; bases not matched to a gene: 6. CDR3 length: 16 amino acids. CDR3 residues: CASSHGTGESQNTLYF. The covered CDR3 bases are TGTGCCAGCAGCCACGGGACAGGGGAGAGTCAAAAC.

About this clone: The germline and genes are mouse ones. The read terminates 4 residues ahead of where the CDR3 ends, so the germline J gene completes it. The chain links TRBV12-1 to TRBJ2-7, with D unresolved. This CDR3 region has 11 residues. Trimming removed 2 bases from V and 3 bases from J, with 4 bases in between. The germline CDR1 and CDR2 sequences are SGHSN and HYEKVE. Partial CDR3 DNA: TGTGCCAGCTCTCCCCTCTAT. Its translation is CASSPLY. The full CDR3 sequence reads CASSPLYEQYF.

This clone occurred a few times. The junction departs from germline at one end; a sequencing error may be responsible. The genes are named according to mouse. The CDR3 is cut off 4 residues early in the read; its end comes from the germline J gene. The genes are TRBV1 and TRBJ2-4; a weak D match, TRBD1 (7 bases). The CDR3 consists of 14 residues. CDR1 is NSQYPW, CDR2 LRSPGD, per germline (reference sequence). The CDR3 reads CTCSAEGARNTLYF. The DNA read from the CDR3 is TGCACCTGTAGTGCAGAGGGGGCGAGGAAC. Full variable domain (missing parts from reference TRBV1 and TRBJ2-4): VTLLEQNPRWRLVPRGQAVNLRCILKNSQYPWMSWYQQDLQKQLQWLFTLRSPGDKEVKSLPGADYLATRVTDTELRLQVANMSQGRTLYCTCSAEGARNTLYFGAGTRLSVL.

There are many counts of this clone. Gene labels here are mouse ones. The sequence runs out 4 residues before the end of the CDR3; the remainder is reconstructed from the germline J gene. The gene calls are TRBV16 and TRBJ2-1; 7 nucleotides agree with TRBD1. Germline CDR1 is SGHSA and CDR2 is FRNQAP. This CDR3 contains 15 residues. Trimming cost V 1 base and J 1 base; bases outside gene matches: 1. The DNA read from the CDR3 is TGTGCAAGCAGCTTAGGGGACAGAAACTATGCT. Translated: CASSLGDRNYA. The whole CDR3 sequence reads CASSLGDRNYAEQFF.

This clone was recorded many times. Any gene name here is a mouse gene name. Read data end 4 residues before the CDR3 end; the end is taken from the germline J gene. The V call is TRBV13-3, the J call TRBJ2-5, with 14 bases fitting TRBD2. Germline V gene lookup returns CDR1 NNHDY and CDR2 SYVADS. The CDR3 loop spans 15 amino acids. The CDR3 protein is CASRGLGGREDTQYF. CDR3 DNA, as far as it was read: TGTGCCAGCAGGGGACTGGGGGGGCGCGAGGAC.

With regard to this clone: Germline and genes here are mouse. Coverage ceases 4 residues before the CDR3 finishes, and the germline J gene fills in the end. V and J are TRBV1 and TRBJ2-1; 7 bases are a match to TRBD1. Germline assignment: CDR1 NSQYPW and CDR2 LRSPGD (reference sequence). The CDR3 contains 14 residues. CDR3 protein: CTCSADHRGAEQFF. The CDR3 DNA, read in part, is TGCACCTGCAGTGCAGATCACAGGGGCGCT. Full variable domain (missing parts from reference TRBV1 and TRBJ2-1): VTLLEQNPRWRLVPRGQAVNLRCILKNSQYPWMSWYQQDLQKQLQWLFTLRSPGDKEVKSLPGADYLATRVTDTELRLQVANMSQGRTLYCTCSADHRGAEQFFGPGTRLTVL.

As to this clone: Genes and germline are mouse. Sequencing ends 4 residues short of the CDR3 end; the germline J gene provides the rest. This chain uses TRBV13-3 with TRBJ2-4, with 8 bases aligning to TRBD2. Losses at the gene ends were 2 bases for V and 2 bases for J; bases not matched to a gene: 4. The CDR3 runs to 15 residues. Germline V gene lookup returns CDR1 NNHDY and CDR2 SYVADS. CDR3: CASSDWGVDQNTLYF. Incomplete CDR3 DNA: TGTGCCAGCAGTGACTGGGGGGTGGATCAAAAC.

There are a few counts of this clone. The gene symbols are mouse symbols. The CDR3 goes on 4 residues after the read ends, and that part is filled in from the germline J gene. V usage is TRBV13-2 and J usage is TRBJ1-1; TRBD1 matches at 9 bases. Germline V CDR1 and CDR2: NNHNN, SYGAGS (reference sequence). The CDR3 consists of 13 residues. The DNA read from the CDR3 is TGTGCCAGCGGTGGCGGACAGGGGAGA. It yields the protein CASGGGQGR. Given in full, the CDR3 is CASGGGQGREVFF.

Remarks on this clone: TCRdb gives a protein that differs at residue 12 from what the DNA encodes, so the protein here is translated from the DNA. Gene names are the mouse ones. The read finishes 3 residues shy of the CDR3 end, and the germline J gene is used to complete it. The chain combines TRBV17 with TRBJ1-3; D uncertain. The CDR3 has 15 residues. V shed 1 base and J shed 0 bases, with 7 bases lying between them. CDR1 is MNHDT, CDR2 YYDKIL, per germline. The CDR3 is CASSRASNSGNTLYF. The sequenced CDR3 bases are TGTGCTAGCAGTAGAGCAAGTAATTCTGGAAATACG.

As regards this clone: The genes and germline here are from mouse. The read terminates 4 residues before the CDR3 end, so the remaining end is supplied by the germline J gene. The genes are TRBV13-3 and TRBJ1-4; 10 bases match TRBD1. CDR1 and CDR2 (germline): NNHDY, SYVADS. The CDR3 has 15 amino acids. Losses at the gene ends were 2 bases for V and 4 bases for J; bases not matched to a gene: 2. The CDR3 loop reads CASSEWTGGNERLFF. Partial CDR3 DNA: TGTGCCAGCAGTGAATGGACAGGGGGCAACGAA.